This is a list of T cell receptor beta chains from one sample in a study of cytomegalovirus exposure and HLA in healthy donors. Clones were read by immunoSEQ multiplex PCR, and TCRdb kept only the in-frame ones, dropping some. The repertoire consists of approximately 190,000 clones, with approximately 88% occurring once and the leading ten covering 0.25% to 0.3%. Sequenced input: PBMCs. The receptors stem from a boy younger than 18 in good health and CMV-seronegative. Both conserved end residues are part of each CDR3. A D gene is named only where the DNA matches it firmly. Not every row has a clone size; where given, it reads once, few, many or a size class.

size	J	V	D	CDR3	DNA
-	TRBJ2-3	TRBV7-9	TRBD2	CASSRLAGGYTDTQYF	TGTGCCAGCAGCCGTCTCGCGGGAGGGTACACAGATACGCAGTATTTT
-	TRBJ2-3	TRBV6-1	-	CASSDIYTDTQYF	TGTGCCAGCAGTGATATTTACACAGATACGCAGTATTTT
-	TRBJ2-7	TRBV6-5	TRBD1	CASSMPGTGVYEQYF	TGTGCCAGCAGTATGCCCGGGACAGGGGTCTACGAGCAGTACTTC
-	TRBJ1-2	TRBV5-8	-	CASSLPRGYYGYTF	TGTGCCAGCAGCTTGCCCAGGGGCTACTATGGCTACACCTTC
-	TRBJ2-7	TRBV5-8	-	CAWNPGTPAF	TGTGCCTGGAATCCCGGGACACCCGCGTTC
-	TRBJ1-2	TRBV9	-	CASGGGSTGYTF	TGTGCCAGCGGGGGGGGGTCGACTGGCTACACCTTC
-	TRBJ2-5	TRBV7-8	TRBD1	CASSQGQKETQYF	TGTGCCAGCAGCCAGGGACAGAAAGAGACCCAGTACTTC
-	TRBJ1-1	TRBV9	-	CASSVGHRSNTEAFF	TGTGCCAGCAGCGTAGGGCACAGGTCCAACACTGAAGCTTTCTTT
-	TRBJ1-1	TRBV6-5	-	CASSQLLGGVAFF	TGTGCCAGCAGTCAACTGTTAGGGGGGGTGGCTTTCTTT
-	TRBJ1-2	TRBV2	TRBD1	CASRGTGKTNYGYTF	TGTGCCAGCAGGGGGACAGGAAAAACTAACTATGGCTACACCTTC
-	TRBJ1-1	TRBV10-3	TRBD1	CAISEQGGTTEAFF	TGTGCCATCAGTGAACAGGGGGGGACCACTGAAGCTTTCTTT
-	TRBJ2-5	TRBV7-9	TRBD2	CSSSSPTSGNQETQYF	TGTTCCAGCAGCTCCCCGACTAGCGGTAATCAAGAGACCCAGTACTTC
-	TRBJ1-5	TRBV30	TRBD1	CAWSAMGTEVNQPQHF	TGTGCCTGGAGTGCCATGGGGACAGAAGTCAATCAGCCCCAGCATTTT
-	TRBJ2-7	TRBV7-9	-	CASSLLGGDSAYEQYF	TGTGCCAGCAGCTTATTGGGTGGCGATAGCGCCTACGAGCAGTACTTC
-	TRBJ2-7	TRBV7-6	TRBD1	CASSQGGQEFMYEQYF	TGTGCCAGCAGCCAGGGGGGACAGGAGTTCATGTACGAGCAGTACTTC
-	TRBJ1-2	TRBV7-6	-	CASSPGRSYGYTF	TGTGCCAGCAGCCCTGGGCGATCCTATGGCTACACCTTC
-	TRBJ1-5	TRBV28	TRBD1	CASSRDRAGQPQHF	TGTGCCAGCAGTCGGGACAGGGCGGGACAGCCCCAGCATTTT
-	TRBJ2-2	TRBV9	TRBD2	CASSVGTSGRRGELFF	TGTGCCAGCAGCGTAGGCACTAGCGGGAGGAGGGGGGAGCTGTTTTTT
-	TRBJ2-2	TRBV12-2	-	CASRLGQGDTGELFF	TGTGCAAGTCGCTTAGGGCAGGGGGACACCGGGGAGCTGTTTTTT
-	TRBJ2-7	TRBV29-1	TRBD1	CSVEAGTGPYEQYF	TGCAGCGTTGAAGCCGGGACAGGACCCTACGAGCAGTACTTC
-	TRBJ2-1	TRBV5-6	-	CASSSVADSYNEQFF	TGTGCCAGCAGCTCGGTAGCGGATTCCTACAATGAGCAGTTCTTC
-	TRBJ2-5	TRBV18	-	CASSLPSSGQETQYF	TGTGCCAGCTCCCTCCCCTCCTCGGGACAAGAGACCCAGTACTTC
-	TRBJ1-1	TRBV19	TRBD1	CASSIVGQGLGLNTEAFF	TGTGCCAGTAGTATAGTTGGACAGGGTCTTGGACTGAACACTGAAGCTTTCTTT
-	TRBJ2-7	TRBV5-6	TRBD2	CASSPGLAGFKRGEQYF	TGTGCCAGCAGCCCGGGACTAGCGGGATTTAAAAGGGGGGAGCAGTACTTC
once	TRBJ2-5	TRBV5-1	TRBD1	CASSPVGTGQETQYF	TGCGCCAGCAGCCCCGTTGGGACAGGGCAAGAGACCCAGTACTTC
once	TRBJ2-5	TRBV19	-	CASSIDLEGTQYF	TGTGCCAGTAGTATAGATTTAGAGGGGACCCAGTACTTC
-	TRBJ1-1	TRBV9	-	CASSVAATDMNTEAFF	TGTGCCAGCAGCGTAGCGGCGACAGACATGAACACTGAAGCTTTCTTT
-	TRBJ2-2	TRBV19	TRBD2	CASIGTSGSSSGELFF	TGTGCCAGTATAGGGACTAGCGGGAGCTCGTCCGGGGAGCTGTTTTTT
-	TRBJ1-4	TRBV25-1	TRBD1	CASSEYMDRGGKLFF	TGTGCCAGCAGTGAATATATGGACAGGGGAGGGAAACTGTTTTTT
-	TRBJ1-5	TRBV29-1	-	CSVAGGSNQPQHF	TGCAGCGTTGCTGGTGGCAGCAATCAGCCCCAGCATTTT
-	TRBJ2-3	TRBV5-6	-	CASSYGTDTQYF	TGTGCCAGCAGTTACGGTACAGATACGCAGTATTTT
-	TRBJ1-2	TRBV5-1	TRBD1	CASSPDRGDYGYTF	TGCGCCAGCAGCCCGGACAGGGGTGACTATGGCTACACCTTC
few	TRBJ1-1	TRBV27	-	CASSLSGLQTEAFF	TGTGCCAGCAGTTTATCGGGACTGCAGACTGAAGCTTTCTTT
-	TRBJ1-2	TRBV5-5	-	CASSLGAANYGYTF	TGTGCCAGCAGCCTAGGGGCAGCTAACTATGGCTACACCTTC
-	TRBJ1-2	TRBV6-5	TRBD1	CASSYDDRVFGGYTF	TGTGCCAGCAGTTACGATGACAGGGTATTCGGCGGCTACACCTTC
-	TRBJ2-7	TRBV13	TRBD2	CASSQTSGSYSYEQYF	TGTGCCAGCAGCCAAACTAGCGGGAGTTACTCCTACGAGCAGTACTTC
medium-sized	TRBJ1-1	TRBV2	-	CASSDSQWSGNTEAFF	TGTGCCAGCAGTGACTCTCAATGGTCGGGGAACACTGAAGCTTTCTTT
once	TRBJ2-5	TRBV5-1	-	CASSPRDFQETQYF	TGCGCCAGCAGCCCCCGGGACTTCCAAGAGACCCAGTACTTC
once	TRBJ1-5	TRBV10-3	-	CAISSDSNQPQHF	TGTGCCATCAGTTCAGATAGCAATCAGCCCCAGCATTTT
-	TRBJ2-1	TRBV5-1	-	CASSSFGEQFF	TGCGCCAGCAGCTCCTTTGGCGAGCAGTTCTTC
-	TRBJ1-2	TRBV7-3	TRBD1	CASSQPGTGVYTF	TGTGCCAGCAGCCAACCCGGGACAGGGGTCTACACCTTC
-	TRBJ1-5	TRBV4-3	-	CASSQEKRSNQPQHF	TGCGCCAGCAGCCAGGAGAAGCGGAGTAATCAGCCCCAGCATTTT
-	TRBJ1-1	TRBV28	TRBD1	CASSLGTGGLGEAFF	TGTGCCAGCAGTCTCGGGACAGGGGGACTCGGTGAAGCTTTCTTT
once	TRBJ2-4	TRBV28	-	CASSPRGELAKNIQYF	TGTGCCAGCAGCCCACGTGGAGAGCTAGCCAAAAACATTCAGTACTTC
-	TRBJ1-2	TRBV7-2	TRBD1	CASSFWLDRGYYGYTF	TGTGCCAGCAGCTTTTGGTTGGACAGGGGTTACTATGGCTACACCTTC
few	TRBJ2-5	TRBV5-1	TRBD2	CASSRASGGFQETQYF	TGCGCCAGCAGTCGAGCTAGCGGGGGGTTTCAAGAGACCCAGTACTTC
-	TRBJ2-7	TRBV10-3	-	CAIRGGAATPYEQYF	TGTGCCATCAGGGGGGGGGCCGCCACTCCCTACGAGCAGTACTTC
few	TRBJ2-3	TRBV4-3	TRBD2	CASSQAGGGTDTQYF	TGCGCCAGCAGCCAAGCCGGGGGGGGGACAGATACGCAGTATTTT
-	TRBJ2-7	TRBV14	TRBD1	CASSQTDRVYRAPFEQYF	TGTGCCAGCAGCCAAACGGACAGGGTTTATCGGGCCCCGTTCGAGCAGTACTTC
-	TRBJ1-1	TRBV28	-	CASSLGGGAIAFF	TGTGCCAGCAGTTTAGGTGGAGGGGCCATCGCTTTCTTT
-	TRBJ1-4	TRBV5-8	TRBD1	CASSPDRGFGKLFF	TGTGCCAGCAGCCCGGACAGGGGGTTCGGAAAACTGTTTTTT
-	TRBJ2-5	TRBV4-3	TRBD2	CASSQVGGEETQYF	TGCGCCAGCAGCCAAGTGGGGGGGGAGGAGACCCAGTACTTC
-	TRBJ1-2	TRBV14	-	CASSQDLPVRSGYTF	TGTGCCAGCAGCCAAGATTTACCCGTCCGCAGTGGCTACACCTTC
-	TRBJ1-4	TRBV7-2	TRBD1	CASSSYYEGATNEKLFF	TGTGCCAGCAGCTCATATTATGAGGGGGCCACTAATGAAAAACTGTTTTTT